Included here is one TCR beta chain sequence, with context. Its antigen is as yet unknown. The CDR3 sequence is 15 residues long. The germline gives CDR1 LNHNV, CDR2 YYDKDF (reference sequence). The germline V and J ends were trimmed by 3 bases and 5 bases, with 13 bases remaining between them. This sample was included in a study of graft-versus-host responses after intestinal transplantation. Overall study context: Every recipient had anti-thymocyte globulin induction and 2 to 3 years of tacrolimus plus steroids.

Sequenced by immunoSEQ multiplex PCR; TCRdb stores in-frame clones only, minus some. Among some 120,000 clones listed, 75% to 95% were seen once. Sample: unstimulated CD4+ T cells sorted from spleen or lymph node cells, taken before intestinal transplant. This sequence originates from a human donor who received an intestinal transplant. This rearrangement joins TRBV15 to TRBJ2-2; maybe TRBD1 (5 bases). The CDR3 DNA sequence: TGTGCCACCAGCAGTCAGGGTTCACGGACCGGGGAGCTGTTTTTT. This translates into CATSSQGSRTGELFF.